These 30 T cell receptor beta chains share one sample of origin, sequenced in a study of vaccination and CD4 T cells after COVID-19. Scientists ran DNA taken from cultured CD4+ T cells through the Oncomine TCR Beta short-read assay for sequencing. MiXCR, run by TCRdb on the PCR reads, gives a single entry per CDR3 protein. The sample holds 9,000 to 15,000 distinct CDR3 sequences, about 61% seen once. The treatment was: roughly nine-day PBMC culture with coronavirus spike peptide pools or control peptides (ViraFEST assay). These receptors are not linked to any known antigen. The source material was CD4+ T cells from blood, cultured in vitro. These receptors originate from a human donor who had recovered from COVID-19.

V is TRBV7-9 and J is TRBJ1-5; D gene uncertain. V gave up 3 bases and J gave up 4 bases, with 10 bases separating them. The CDR3 consists of 14 residues. Germline CDR1 is SEHNR and CDR2 is FQNEAQ (reference sequence). This chain's CDR3 is CASSFGSGNQPQHF. DNA of the CDR3: TGTGCCAGCAGCTTTGGATCGGGGAATCAGCCCCAGCATTTT.

CDR3 residues: CASSVQVSGELFF. In nucleotides, the CDR3 is TGTGCCAGCAGTGTTCAGGTTTCTGGGGAGCTGTTTTTT. The chain combines TRBV2 with TRBJ2-2; no clear D gene. Germline V gene sequence: CDR1 SNHLY, CDR2 FYNNEI. There are 13 residues in the CDR3. Trimming took 4 bases from V and 8 from J, leaving 11 bases between them.

This chain joins TRBV7-6 and TRBJ1-6, with D possibly matching TRBD1 (6 bases). With 0 bases removed from V and 7 bases from J, the gap between germline ends came to 10 bases. Per the germline V gene, CDR1 is SGHVS and CDR2 is FNYEAQ. The CDR3 has 15 residues. CDR3 nucleotides: TGTGCCAGCAGCTTAGCCGGACAGAGGAATTCACCCCTCCACTTT. This translates into CASSLAGQRNSPLHF.

Written as DNA, the CDR3 is TGTGCCAGCGGGTCTAGCAGGGGGGACTATGGCTACACCTTC. It codes for CASGSSRGDYGYTF. The rearrangement links TRBV7-9 to TRBJ1-2; TRBD1 matches 7 bases. V dropped 8 bases and J dropped 3; count of bases not matched to a gene: 9. CDR1 and CDR2 from the germline V gene are SEHNR and FQNEAQ (reference sequence). This CDR3 is built from 14 residues.

This clonotype was seen a handful of times. The chain employs TRBV6-1 and TRBJ1-3; D is unresolved. The V and J ends lost 3 bases and 0 bases respectively, with 12 bases between them. Germline loops: CDR1 MNHNS, CDR2 SASEGT. The CDR3 loop spans 16 amino acids. For the CDR3, the DNA is TGTGCCAGCAGTGAGACAATTGGTCCCTCTGGAAACACCATATATTTT. Translated: CASSETIGPSGNTIYF.

As for this clonotype: A read error may produce the germline difference seen at one junction end. V gene TRBV20-1 combines with J gene TRBJ2-1; 10 nucleotides align to TRBD2. CDR3 length: 14 residues. Looked up from germline, CDR1 is DFQATT and CDR2 is SNEGSKA (reference sequence). The CDR3 DNA is TGCAGTGCCCCCGACGGGACTAGCGTCACAAATTCGGTCTTC. Encoded protein: CSAPDGTSVTNSVF.

Only a few counts were recorded for this clonotype. V gene TRBV20-1 combines with J gene TRBJ1-2, with 9 bases that match TRBD1. V shed 0 bases and J 5 bases; nucleotides not matched to a gene: 7. The CDR3 consists of 15 residues. Germline CDR1 and CDR2: DFQATT and SNEGSKA (reference sequence). CDR3 amino acids: CSARDRQGERYGYTF. The CDR3 DNA reads as TGCAGTGCTAGAGATCGACAGGGGGAAAGGTATGGCTACACCTTC.

This rearrangement joins TRBV20-1 to TRBJ2-1; D might be TRBD1 (5 bases). The CDR3 consists of 12 residues. V dropped 3 bases and J dropped 6 bases, with 9 bases sitting between them. Germline values: CDR1 DFQATT, CDR2 SNEGSKA (reference sequence). The chain's CDR3 is CSASRQGNEQFF. The CDR3 DNA is TGCAGTGCTAGCAGGCAGGGCAATGAGCAGTTCTTC.

The chain uses TRBV10-1 and TRBJ2-7, with 11 bases fitting TRBD1. The CDR3 covers 14 residues. V trimming: 0 bases; J trimming: 6 bases; junction bases outside the gene matches: 1. Germline CDR1 WNHNN, CDR2 SYGVQD (reference sequence). The DNA of the CDR3 is TGCGCCAGCAGTGAGTCGGGGACAGGGGGCGAGCAGTACTTC. It codes for CASSESGTGGEQYF.

This clonotype was counted a single time. The gene calls are TRBV20-1 and TRBJ1-4, with D hard to call. Germline CDR1 reads DFQATT; CDR2 reads SNEGSKA (reference sequence). The CDR3 covers 14 residues. The ends were cut back, 5 bases at V and 4 bases at J, with 14 bases in the middle. CDR3 sequence (DNA): TGCAGTGCTCCTCGTCCGGGGAATAATGAAAAACTGTTTTTT. This codes for CSAPRPGNNEKLFF.

The chain recombines TRBV11-2 with TRBJ2-7; TRBD2 matches at 7 bases. The V segment lost 0 bases and the J segment 2 bases; nucleotides outside the gene matches: 7. This CDR3 spans 16 amino acids. Germline CDR1 is SGHAT and CDR2 is FQNNGV. The CDR3 DNA is TGTGCCAGCAGCTTAGATGCGGGGGATTCCACCTACGAGCAGTACTTC. It codes for CASSLDAGDSTYEQYF.

V gene TRBV7-2 combines with J gene TRBJ2-1; the match to TRBD1 covers 8 bases. The V gene's germline CDR1 is SGHTA and CDR2 FQGNSA. CDR3 length: 20 amino acids. With 5 bases clipped from V and 9 bases from J, the junction kept 27 bases outside the gene matches. CDR3 sequence reads: CASSKLGSMHRGSPSSEQFF. Here the CDR3 DNA reads TGTGCCAGCAGCAAATTAGGATCCATGCACAGGGGGTCCCCATCGAGTGAGCAGTTCTTC.

The chain joins TRBV7-9 to TRBJ2-3, with D possibly being TRBD2 (6 bases). The V gene lost 5 bases and the J gene lost 2 bases, with 14 bases spanning the gap. CDR1 and CDR2 from the germline V gene are SEHNR and FQNEAQ (reference sequence). CDR3 size: 15 residues. For the CDR3, the DNA is TGTGCCAGCAGCCCCACGGGGGTAAACACAGATACGCAGTATTTT. It codes for CASSPTGVNTDTQYF.

This clonotype was observed a few times. This sequence joins TRBV19 and TRBJ2-7; no definite D call. CDR1 and CDR2 (germline): LNHDA, SQIVND (reference sequence). The V and J ends lost 4 bases and 6 bases respectively, with 10 bases between them. This CDR3 is built from 12 residues. This chain's CDR3 is CASSNSLSEQYF. In nucleotides, the CDR3 is TGTGCCAGTAGTAACTCCCTGAGCGAGCAGTACTTC.

The chain employs TRBV20-1 and TRBJ2-2; 9 bases line up with TRBD2. Germline V gene sequence: CDR1 DFQATT, CDR2 SNEGSKA (reference sequence). The junction had 5 bases not matched to a gene; V was cut back by 3 bases and J by 6 bases. The CDR3 spans 14 residues. The DNA for the CDR3 is TGCAGTGCTAGCGGCGGGAGGGACGCCGGGGAGCTGTTTTTT. It encodes CSASGGRDAGELFF.

The chain recombines TRBV28 with TRBJ1-5; no clear D. V lost 3 bases and J 6 bases, leaving 6 bases between the germline ends. Per the germline V gene, CDR1 is MDHEN and CDR2 is SYDVKM. The CDR3 length is 12 residues. The CDR3: CASSFYGQPQHF. In nucleotides, the CDR3 is TGTGCCAGCAGTTTTTACGGTCAGCCCCAGCATTTT.

The genes are TRBV18 and TRBJ2-7, with TRBD2 matching 9 bases. The length of the CDR3 is 18 residues. The germline CDR1 and CDR2 sequences are KGHSH and LQKENI. V lost 2 bases, J lost 6 bases, and 17 bases stayed unmatched. CDR3 in amino acids: CASSPTRGRVAGASEQYF. The CDR3 DNA sequence: TGTGCCAGCTCACCAACGAGGGGGCGAGTAGCGGGAGCTTCCGAGCAGTACTTC.

The chain is built from TRBV7-3 and TRBJ2-6; D might be TRBD2 (7 bases). V was clipped by 5 bases and J by 0 bases, with 11 bases between them. CDR1 and CDR2 (germline): SGHTA, FQGTGA. CDR3 size: 16 residues. Here the CDR3 DNA reads TGTGCCAGCAGCCTAGGGGGGGGCTCTGGGGCCAACGTCCTGACTTTC. Translation gives CASSLGGGSGANVLTF.

This clonotype has a handful of counts. V and J are TRBV2 and TRBJ1-5, with D hard to call. Germline V lookup: CDR1 SNHLY, CDR2 FYNNEI. V lost 4 bases and J lost 3, with 10 bases in between. The CDR3 consists of 14 residues. CDR3 residues: CASSAGQVNQPQHF. The CDR3 DNA reads TGTGCCAGCAGTGCGGGTCAGGTCAATCAGCCCCAGCATTTT.

The V call is TRBV18, the J call TRBJ2-5; D uncertain. Germline CDR1 reads KGHSH; CDR2 reads LQKENI. Trimming stripped 2 bases from V and 5 bases from J, with 18 bases between. The CDR3 is made up of 16 amino acids. This CDR3 reads CASSPGFGLRKETQYF. The CDR3 DNA is TGTGCCAGCTCACCAGGGTTTGGTTTAAGGAAGGAGACCCAGTACTTC. Variable domain in full (rest from reference TRBV18 and TRBJ2-5): NAGVMQNPRHLVRRRGQEARLRCSPMKGHSHVYWYRQLPEEGLKFMVYLQKENIIDESGMPKERFSAEFPKEGPSILRIQQVVRGDSAAYFCASSPGFGLRKETQYFGPGTRLLVL.

The genes are TRBV20-1 and TRBJ2-5; D possibly corresponds to TRBD1 (5 bases). The CDR3 has 16 amino acids. Deletions cut 6 bases from V and 1 base from J, with 21 bases between. The germline V gene encodes CDR1 DFQATT and CDR2 SNEGSKA (reference sequence). CDR3 loop: CSAPISKTALQETQYF. The CDR3 DNA reads as TGCAGTGCCCCTATCTCGAAGACAGCACTCCAAGAGACCCAGTACTTC.

The genes are TRBV28 and TRBJ1-2, with D uncertain. The ends were cut back, 4 bases at V and 4 bases at J, with 7 bases in the middle. The CDR3 sequence is 12 residues long. Germline loops: CDR1 MDHEN, CDR2 SYDVKM. CDR3 amino acids: CASSYNVYGYTF. The DNA of the CDR3 is TGTGCCAGCAGTTACAATGTCTATGGCTACACCTTC.

This clonotype has just one count. V usage is TRBV2 and J usage is TRBJ2-1, with 11 bases fitting TRBD2. J was trimmed by 10 bases and V by 8 bases; bases with no gene match: 4. This CDR3 region has 12 residues. CDR1 is SNHLY, CDR2 FYNNEI, per germline. The CDR3: CASLLAGVEQFF. CDR3 in DNA: TGTGCCAGCCTACTAGCGGGAGTGGAGCAGTTCTTC. Filled out from reference TRBV2 and TRBJ2-1, the complete variable domain reads EPEVTQTPSHQVTQMGQEVILRCVPISNHLYFYWYRQILGQKVEFLVSFYNNEISEKSEIFDDQFSVERPDGSNFTLKIRSTKLEDSAMYFCASLLAGVEQFFGPGTRLTVL.

CDR3 DNA sequence: TGTGCCAGCAATCCTGTTGGAGGGTCGGGTCAGCCCCAGCATTTT. This codes for CASNPVGGSGQPQHF. The chain carries TRBV5-5 and TRBJ1-5; D is unclear. The germline CDR1 and CDR2 sequences are SGHKS and YYEKEE (reference sequence). V lost 6 bases, J lost 6 bases, and 19 bases lay in between. The CDR3 spans 15 residues.

The chain couples TRBV7-9 to TRBJ2-2, with D perhaps matching TRBD2 (5 bases). The CDR3 runs to 16 residues. CDR1 SEHNR and CDR2 FQNEAQ come from the germline V gene (reference sequence). Between the trimmed V and J ends, which lost 2 bases and 0 bases, there was a span of 10 bases. Written as DNA, the CDR3 is TGTGCCAGCAGCTTAATCGACTACCCGAACACCGGGGAGCTGTTTTTT. Translating gives CASSLIDYPNTGELFF.

This rearrangement joins TRBV10-1 to TRBJ1-5; D not certain. Trimming removed 6 bases at V and 0 bases at J, with 15 bases between. The germline V gene has CDR1 WNHNN and CDR2 SYGVQD (reference sequence). The CDR3 spans 16 residues. CDR3 in amino acids: CASSPTGRNSNQPQHF. CDR3 DNA: TGCGCCAGCAGCCCGACTGGACGGAATAGCAATCAGCCCCAGCATTTT.

The chain has TRBV7-8 and TRBJ1-1; 9 nucleotides line up with TRBD1. Trimming at V came to 0 bases and at J to 1 base, leaving 3 bases not matched to a gene. CDR3 length: 16 amino acids. Germline V gene lookup returns CDR1 SGHVS and CDR2 FQNEAQ. CDR3 in amino acids: CASSLAMGQGNTEAFF. For the CDR3, the DNA is TGTGCCAGCAGCTTAGCGATGGGACAGGGGAACACTGAAGCTTTCTTT.

This clonotype turned up a few times. This chain links TRBV10-1 with TRBJ1-5; D unresolved. The CDR3 length is 13 residues. From germline, CDR1 is WNHNN and CDR2 SYGVQD (reference sequence). V was shortened by 8 bases and J by 6 bases, with 14 bases between the two germline ends. CDR3 protein: CASPRKSGQPQHF. The DNA of the CDR3 is TGCGCCAGCCCACGAAAATCGGGTCAGCCCCAGCATTTT.

The sample holds a few counts of this clonotype. The chain uses TRBV12-3 or TRBV12-4 and TRBJ2-2; TRBD2 agrees at 14 bases. This CDR3 is built from 15 residues. V lost 7 bases to trimming and J lost 6 bases; unmatched junction nucleotides: 4. The DNA for the CDR3 is TGTGCCAGCATGTGGACTAGCGGGAGGTCCGGGGAGCTGTTTTTT. Residues: CASMWTSGRSGELFF.

The chain recombines TRBV6-1 with TRBJ2-3, with TRBD2 as a possible D gene (6 bases). Germline assignment: CDR1 MNHNS and CDR2 SASEGT. This CDR3 comprises 14 residues. V was cut by 6 bases and J by 0 bases, with 10 bases left in between. CDR3 in DNA: TGTGCCAGCAGACCGGGACTCAGCACAGATACGCAGTATTTT. It is translated as CASRPGLSTDTQYF.